This TCR beta chain was found in a study of shared clonotypes between healthy human individuals. Study findings and constraints: Only blood underwent sampling, and tissue repertoires likely differ.

An even split of each subset's genomic DNA across several immunoSEQ plates was performed. Clones were read by immunoSEQ multiplex PCR, and TCRdb kept only the in-frame ones, dropping some. The table has a few hundred thousand clones, roughly four fifths seen once. Donors had no recently reported acute infections or vaccinations and were HIV-negative. The donors were all Caucasian adults (living in Nashville, Tennessee). As concerns this clone: Antigen unknown.

The CDR3 is 15 residues long. Per germline, CDR1 SGHVS and CDR2 FQNEAQ. V trimming: 5 bases; J trimming: 6 bases; junction bases outside the gene matches: 7. What was sequenced was PBMCs. This TCR came from a woman between 35 and 50 years old in good health. Some clones in this sample may be carry-over from other donors' samples. The chain couples TRBV7-8 to TRBJ2-1; the match to TRBD2 covers 10 bases. The CDR3 bases are TGTGCCAGCAGCGCCAGCGGGAGGGCCTTCAATGAGCAGTTCTTC. Amino acid sequence: CASSASGRAFNEQFF.